A selection of T cell receptor beta chains follows, all from one sample in a study of OX40 agonist ivuxolimab in advanced cancers. Using immunoSEQ multiplex PCR, the repertoire was profiled, and TCRdb retains in-frame clones only, with some absent. The data show nearly 50,000 clones, about 81% seen once. Specimen: CD4+ or CD8+ T cells sorted from blood, collected in a trial of the OX40 agonist ivuxolimab. Receptors were obtained from an adult with an advanced solid tumor such as melanoma, head and neck, liver or kidney cancer. Both conserved end residues are part of each CDR3. The D gene is left open where the match is weak. Size is omitted from some rows. Given values are once, few, many or a class for expanded clones.

j_gene,d_gene,abundance,v_gene,CDR3nt,CDR3aa
TRBJ2-3,NA,NA,TRBV7-9,TGTGCCAGCAGCTTAGGAAGCCATTCAGATACGCAGTATTTT,CASSLGSHSDTQYF
TRBJ2-3,TRBD2,NA,TRBV7-9,TGTGCCAGCAGCGCCCTTAGCGGGTCTAGCACAGATACGCAGTATTTT,CASSALSGSSTDTQYF
TRBJ1-5,NA,NA,TRBV6-5,TGTGCCAGCAGGCCGGAGAGGAGTGCCGATCAGCCCCAGCATTTT,CASRPERSADQPQHF
TRBJ2-7,TRBD2,NA,TRBV27,TGTGCCAGCAGTTTGACGGGAGGGCCGGGCTACGAGCAGTACTTC,CASSLTGGPGYEQYF
TRBJ2-5,NA,once,TRBV9,TGTGCCAGCAGCGTTTTTGCAGAAGAGACCCAGTACTTC,CASSVFAEETQYF
TRBJ2-3,TRBD2,NA,TRBV10-2,TGCGCCAGCTGCTCCCCCGGGACTAGCGGCACAGATACGCAGTATTTT,CASCSPGTSGTDTQYF
TRBJ1-3,NA,NA,TRBV5-6,TGTGCCAGCAGCTTGGGGGGATTCTCTGGAAACACCATATATTTT,CASSLGGFSGNTIYF
TRBJ2-7,NA,many,TRBV19,TGTGCCAGCCTTGGGGCAGGGAGCTCCTACGAGCAGTACTTC,CASLGAGSSYEQYF
TRBJ2-7,NA,NA,TRBV6-6,TGTGCCAGCAGCCCCAGCACCTACGAGCAGTACTTC,CASSPSTYEQYF
TRBJ2-5,TRBD2,NA,TRBV5-4,TGTGCCAGCAGCCCTCTAGCGGGAGGGCGCGGACAAGAGACCCAGTACTTC,CASSPLAGGRGQETQYF
TRBJ2-5,NA,NA,TRBV19,TGTGCCAGTAGTTCCCAGATTTTACAAGAGACCCAGTACTTC,CASSSQILQETQYF
TRBJ2-1,NA,NA,TRBV7-6,TGTGCCAGCAGCCCGCTCTTGGCGGCTCAAGAGCAGTTCTTC,CASSPLLAAQEQFF
TRBJ1-6,TRBD1,once,TRBV2,TGTGCCAGCAGTCCCCAGGGGGCCAATTCACCCCTCCACTTT,CASSPQGANSPLHF
TRBJ1-1,NA,NA,TRBV5-1,TGCGCCAGCAGCTCCGACGACACTGAAGCTTTCTTT,CASSSDDTEAFF
TRBJ2-7,TRBD1,NA,TRBV5-4,TGTGCCAGCGGGTCCGGGACAGGGGTATACGAGCAGTACTTC,CASGSGTGVYEQYF
TRBJ2-7,NA,NA,TRBV18,TGTGCCAGCTCACCAAGTCACATTACCCCCTACGAGCAGTACTTC,CASSPSHITPYEQYF
TRBJ1-2,NA,NA,TRBV6-5,TGTGCCAGCAGTTCCTCCAGGGTTGGTGGCTACACCTTC,CASSSSRVGGYTF
TRBJ2-2,TRBD1,once,TRBV19,TGTGCCAGTAGTGGGACAGGGCGCCCTGGCACCGGGGAGCTGTTTTTT,CASSGTGRPGTGELFF
TRBJ1-4,TRBD1,NA,TRBV30,TGTGCCTGGAGAAGACAGGGGGCAGCGGGAACTAATGAAAAACTGTTTTTT,CAWRRQGAAGTNEKLFF
TRBJ2-5,TRBD2,NA,TRBV5-4,TGTGCCAGCAGCCCACGCTCTAGCGGGGCTCAAGAGACCCAGTACTTC,CASSPRSSGAQETQYF
TRBJ2-4,NA,NA,TRBV18,TGTGCCAGCTCAGGAGGGGGGGCGTCCAAAAACATTCAGTACTTC,CASSGGGASKNIQYF
TRBJ2-1,TRBD2,NA,TRBV30,TGTGCCTGGAGTCGGCTAGCGGGAGGTGAGCAGTTCTTC,CAWSRLAGGEQFF
TRBJ2-1,NA,NA,TRBV4-1,TGCGCCAGCAGCCAAGGGTGGCCGGTTTCCTACAATGAGCAGTTCTTC,CASSQGWPVSYNEQFF
TRBJ1-2,NA,NA,TRBV2,TGTGCCAGCTGCCGTCCGCCGTTCGCCCCCCCCTTC,CASCRPPFAPPF
TRBJ2-7,NA,once,TRBV2,TGTGCCAGCAGTGAACCGGGGGCCCCCTCCTACGAGCAGTACTTC,CASSEPGAPSYEQYF
TRBJ2-1,TRBD2,few,TRBV11-3,TGTGCCAGCAGCCCATCGGCTAGCGGGAGAAATTACTACAATGAGCAGTTCTTC,CASSPSASGRNYYNEQFF
TRBJ2-3,TRBD2,NA,TRBV7-8,TGTGCCAGCAGCTTATATGGGACTAGCGGGAACGTAGATACGCAGTATTTT,CASSLYGTSGNVDTQYF
TRBJ2-5,NA,NA,TRBV29-1,TGCAGCGTTAACGTTTTAGGCCAAGAGACCCAGTACTTC,CSVNVLGQETQYF
TRBJ2-1,NA,NA,TRBV7-6,TGTGCCAGCAGCTTAGACTCGCCTTTCAGCTCCTACAATGAGCAGTTCTTC,CASSLDSPFSSYNEQFF
TRBJ2-5,NA,NA,TRBV2,TGTGCCAGCAGTGAAGGGGACTTCCAGTACTTC,CASSEGDFQYF
TRBJ1-3,NA,once,TRBV19,TGTGCCAGTAGTATAGGGGGAGATGCTGGAAACACCATATATTTT,CASSIGGDAGNTIYF
TRBJ1-3,NA,NA,TRBV30,TGTGCCTGGAGTGTACCCCCGATCAGCTCTGGAAACACCATATATTTT,CAWSVPPISSGNTIYF
TRBJ2-7,TRBD1,NA,TRBV7-9,TGTGCCAGCGGGGGACAGGTCTACGAGCAGTACTTC,CASGGQVYEQYF
TRBJ2-5,TRBD1,NA,TRBV6-1,TGTGCCAGCAGTGACTGGACAGGGGGGTCAGAGACCCAGTACTTC,CASSDWTGGSETQYF
TRBJ2-1,TRBD2,NA,TRBV7-8,TGTGCCAGCAGCTCTGTCAGGACTAGCGGGAAAGATGAGCAGTTCTTC,CASSSVRTSGKDEQFF
TRBJ2-1,TRBD2,NA,TRBV7-2,TGTGCCAGCAGCCCAGGGGGGGCCTCAGCGGGAGGCGGGAATGAGCAGTTCTTC,CASSPGGASAGGGNEQFF
TRBJ2-3,TRBD2,once,TRBV10-3,TGTGCCATCAGTGGGGGACTAGCGGAAGGCACGCAGTATTTT,CAISGGLAEGTQYF
TRBJ2-5,NA,once,TRBV5-4,TGTGCCAGCAGCTTGGCCGTGTGGGAAGGGGGCCAAGAGACCCAGTACTTC,CASSLAVWEGGQETQYF
TRBJ1-2,NA,NA,TRBV7-2,TGTGCCAGCAGCTTACAGGGAAGTGGCTATGGCTACACCTTC,CASSLQGSGYGYTF
TRBJ2-1,NA,NA,TRBV4-3,TGCGCCAGCAGCGCGGGCTCCTACAATGAGCAGTTCTTC,CASSAGSYNEQFF
TRBJ1-6,NA,once,TRBV18,TGTGCCAGCTCATTGGACGCAAATTCACCCCTCCACTTT,CASSLDANSPLHF
TRBJ2-2,NA,NA,TRBV7-9,TGTGCCAGCAGCTTTGGGACTGCCGCGAACACCGGGGAGCTGTTTTTT,CASSFGTAANTGELFF
TRBJ1-3,NA,few,TRBV4-3,TGCGCCAGCAGCCAAACCCTGGGGAGGGGAAACACCATATATTTT,CASSQTLGRGNTIYF
TRBJ1-2,TRBD1,NA,TRBV7-2,TGTGCCAGCAGCTTAAACCCCGGGACAGGGGGCTCTGGCTACACCTTC,CASSLNPGTGGSGYTF
TRBJ1-5,NA,NA,TRBV15,TGTGCCACCAGCAGAGAGGCACGCACTTCTAATCAGCCCCAGCATTTT,CATSREARTSNQPQHF
TRBJ1-2,NA,NA,TRBV27,TGTGCCAGCAGTGCAGCCCAGGGCTATGGCTACACCTTC,CASSAAQGYGYTF
TRBJ1-6,NA,once,TRBV6-6,TGTGCCAGCAGTCAAGGGAGCTCCTATAATTCACCCCTCCACTTT,CASSQGSSYNSPLHF
TRBJ2-1,TRBD2,NA,TRBV7-9,TGTGCCAGCAGCTTAAAGCTCGGGACTACTAACAATGAGCAGTTCTTC,CASSLKLGTTNNEQFF
TRBJ2-3,NA,few,TRBV7-9,TGTGCCAGCAGCCTCTCGGGACAAAGCACAGATACGCAGTATTTT,CASSLSGQSTDTQYF
TRBJ2-5,TRBD2,NA,TRBV10-2,TGCGCCAGTGGACTAGCGGGAGAGGAGACCCAGTACTTC,CASGLAGEETQYF
TRBJ1-1,NA,NA,TRBV7-8,TGTGCCAGCAGCTCATATAGGGGAAACACTGAAGCTTTCTTT,CASSSYRGNTEAFF
TRBJ2-5,NA,NA,TRBV5-4,TGTGCCAGCAGCCTGACCGAGCAAGAGACCCAGTACTTC,CASSLTEQETQYF
TRBJ2-1,NA,NA,TRBV4-1,TGCGCCAGCAGCCAAGGGCCGGAGCGCTTCTACAATGAGCAGTTCTTC,CASSQGPERFYNEQFF
TRBJ2-4,NA,NA,TRBV11-2,TGTGCCAGCAGCTTAGTCTCTGGGGACATTCAGTACTTC,CASSLVSGDIQYF
TRBJ2-1,NA,NA,TRBV7-9,TGTGCCAGCAGCCCCTTGACCTACAATGAGCAGTTCTTC,CASSPLTYNEQFF
TRBJ2-1,NA,NA,TRBV11-2,TGTGCCAGCAGCTTAGATTGGGAGGCCAGCGGCTCCTACAATGAGCAGTTCTTC,CASSLDWEASGSYNEQFF
TRBJ2-2,NA,NA,TRBV30,TGTGCCTGGAGCGGTGATAGCACCGGGGAGCTGTTTTTT,CAWSGDSTGELFF
TRBJ2-1,NA,NA,TRBV11-2,TGTGCCAGCAGCTTAGGTTGGGCCGCAAATGAGCAGTTCTTC,CASSLGWAANEQFF
TRBJ1-5,NA,NA,TRBV7-9,TGTGCCAGCAGCCTAGGACAGATTAGCAATCAGCCCCAGCATTTT,CASSLGQISNQPQHF
TRBJ1-3,NA,NA,TRBV6-1,TGTGCCAGCAGTGGATGGCAGGTGGGAAACACCATATATTTT,CASSGWQVGNTIYF